The 29 T cell receptor beta chains reported below all come from one sample, sequenced in a study of T cells in Graves' hyperthyroidism and ophthalmopathy. RNA transcripts served as the template for amplifying TCR beta CDR3 regions. Using the HTBI primer set, a first-round RT-PCR was run on the TCR CDR3. One entry per CDR3 protein results from TCRdb running MiXCR on the multiplex PCR reads. Among nearly 600,000 distinct CDR3 sequences listed, about 14% were seen once. The source material was blood. Receptors originate from a woman between 18 and 30 years old with Graves' ophthalmopathy.

This clonotype was picked up many times. This rearrangement joins TRBV28 to TRBJ2-4; 10 bases match TRBD2. Germline CDR1 is MDHEN and CDR2 is SYDVKM. The CDR3 loop spans 15 amino acids. The V and J ends lost 5 bases and 8 bases, in that order; junction bases with no gene match: 9. CDR3 bases: TGTGCCAGCAGTCCCGCCAGCGGGAGGGCCGACATTCAGTACTTC. It specifies CASSPASGRADIQYF.

The chain is built from TRBV2 and TRBJ1-3; 7 positions agree with TRBD1. This CDR3 region has 15 residues. The trim removed 3 bases at V and 2 bases at J, leaving 4 bases unmatched. Germline-derived CDR1 and CDR2 are SNHLY and FYNNEI. CDR3 protein: CASSDGTVAGNTIYF. The CDR3, as DNA: TGTGCCAGCAGTGACGGGACAGTCGCTGGAAACACCATATATTTT.

This clonotype was detected many times. The chain couples TRBV30 to TRBJ2-4, with D tentatively TRBD1 or TRBD2 (6 bases each). The germline gives CDR1 GTSNPN, CDR2 SVGIG (reference sequence). Between the trimmed V and J ends, which lost 1 base and 5 bases, there was a span of 9 bases. The CDR3 is 13 residues long. The CDR3 bases are TGTGCCTGGAGTGGGGGGGCCCAAAACATTCAGTACTTC. Protein: CAWSGGAQNIQYF.

CDR3 bases: TGTGCCAGTAGTATAGATTCGGGGGAAGAGACCCAGTACTTC. This sequence encodes CASSIDSGEETQYF. V is TRBV19 and J is TRBJ2-5, with D possibly TRBD2 on 6 matching bases. The CDR3 has 14 amino acids. The ends were cut back, 0 bases at V and 3 bases at J, with 8 bases in the middle. Germline lookup yields CDR1 LNHDA and CDR2 SQIVND (reference sequence). Full variable domain (outside the CDR3, taken from reference TRBV19 and TRBJ2-5): DGGITQSPKYLFRKEGQNVTLSCEQNLNHDAMYWYRQDPGQGLRLIYYSQIVNDFQKGDIAEGYSVSREKKESFPLTVTSAQKNPTAFYLCASSIDSGEETQYFGPGTRLLVL.

This clonotype was seen at least ten times. As DNA, the CDR3 is TGTGCCAGCAGGCCTAACGGGCCTAACACTGAAGCTTTCTTT. Translated, it gives CASRPNGPNTEAFF. The V call is TRBV6-1, the J call TRBJ1-1; D call uncertain. This CDR3 region has 14 residues. V gave up 6 bases and J gave up 2 bases, with 13 bases separating them. CDR1 is MNHNS, CDR2 SASEGT, per germline.

To note about this clonotype: Relative to the germline gene, one junction end is altered; a read error may explain this. The V call is TRBV3-1, the J call TRBJ2-7, with TRBD1 as a possible D gene (6 bases). Germline loops: CDR1 LGHDT, CDR2 YNNKEL (reference sequence). This CDR3 contains 15 residues. CDR3 nucleotide sequence: TGTGCCAGCGGCCAGCCCTGGACAGAGTCTAACGAGCAGTACTTC. Translating it yields CASGQPWTESNEQYF.

This clonotype has a handful of counts. The chain uses TRBV28 and TRBJ1-2, with a possible D match to TRBD1 (5 bases). Germline lookup yields CDR1 MDHEN and CDR2 SYDVKM. The ends were cut back, 6 bases at V and 4 bases at J, with 12 bases in the middle. The CDR3 covers 13 residues. The CDR3 sequence: CASSRHRPYGYTF. CDR3 DNA sequence: TGTGCCAGCAGCCGACACAGGCCCTATGGCTACACCTTC.

The sample holds many counts of this clonotype. The chain is built from TRBV30 and TRBJ1-2; D gene unclear. Germline V gives CDR1 GTSNPN, CDR2 SVGIG (reference sequence). The CDR3 has 13 amino acids. The V end was cut by 2 bases, the J end by 3 bases, with 10 bases between. The CDR3 sequence: CAWSPVRDYGYTF. In nucleotides, the CDR3 is TGTGCCTGGAGTCCAGTCCGGGACTATGGCTACACCTTC.

This clonotype was seen ten or more times. The CDR3 bases are TGTGCCAGCAGCGTCCGGGGCGCGAGCACTGAAGCTTTCTTT. Amino acids: CASSVRGASTEAFF. The rearrangement links TRBV6-1 to TRBJ1-1, with D perhaps TRBD1 (5 bases). The CDR3 runs 14 residues. With 6 bases removed from V and 4 bases from J, the gap between germline ends came to 15 bases. CDR1 and CDR2 from the germline V gene are MNHNS and SASEGT.

Only a few counts were recorded for this clonotype. J is TRBJ2-1 and V is TRBV7-9; D not resolved. The CDR3 has 10 amino acids. Trimming removed 1 base at V and 12 bases at J, with 4 bases between. Germline V gene lookup returns CDR1 SEHNR and CDR2 FQNEAQ (reference sequence). The CDR3 region is CASSLERQFF. The CDR3 bases are TGTGCCAGCAGCTTAGAGCGGCAGTTCTTC. Supplemented by reference TRBV7-9 and TRBJ2-1, the full variable domain reads DTGVSQNPRHKITKRGQNVTFRCDPISEHNRLYWYRQTLGQGPEFLTYFQNEAQLEKSRLLSDRFSAERPKGSFSTLEIQRTEQGDSAMYLCASSLERQFFGPGTRLTVL.

This clonotype showed up just a few times. A much larger clone lies one base from this, so it may be a read error. The chain links TRBV28 to TRBJ2-7; D is unclear. Germline V gene lookup returns CDR1 MDHEN and CDR2 SYDVKM. The CDR3 is made up of 14 amino acids. V was clipped by 0 bases and J by 6 bases, with 12 bases between them. CDR3 region: CASSLWWKLREQYF. The CDR3 coding sequence is TGTGCCAGCAGTTTATGGTGGAAGCTCCGCGAGCAGTACTTC.

The V call is TRBV19, the J call TRBJ2-1; 8 positions agree with TRBD1. The V gene's germline CDR1 is LNHDA and CDR2 SQIVND (reference sequence). The CDR3 extends over 16 amino acids. V was pared by 6 bases and J by 7 bases, with 14 bases of the junction left unmatched. CDR3 in amino acids: CASSGTGTGKGNEQFF. The CDR3 nucleotides read TGTGCCAGTAGCGGTACAGGGACAGGTAAGGGTAATGAGCAGTTCTTC.

About this clonotype itself: This may arise from a read error, as a much more abundant clone is one base away. The chain uses TRBV28 and TRBJ1-4, with D unclear. CDR3 length: 14 amino acids. Germline V gives CDR1 MDHEN, CDR2 SYDVKM. CDR3 DNA sequence: TGTGTCAGCTACCTTTCCGGACGCAAGGAAAAACTGTTTTTT. Translation gives CVSYLSGRKEKLFF.

This clonotype was seen at least ten times. The rearrangement uses TRBV20-1 and TRBJ1-4; D unresolved. This CDR3 region has 13 residues. Per germline, CDR1 DFQATT and CDR2 SNEGSKA (reference sequence). Trimming cost V 4 bases and J 2 bases, with 8 bases left between them. CDR3 coding DNA: TGCAGTGCTAAAGATCCCACTAATGAAAAACTGTTTTTT. This translates into CSAKDPTNEKLFF.

This clonotype has ten or more counts. The chain uses TRBV5-6 and TRBJ1-2; D unresolved. V dropped 1 base and J dropped 2 bases, with 6 bases sitting between them. Germline CDR1 and CDR2: SGHDT and YYEEEE. The CDR3 consists of 13 residues. Here the CDR3 reads CASSLSKNYGYTF. The CDR3 DNA reads as TGTGCCAGCAGCTTGTCCAAGAACTATGGCTACACCTTC.

The gene calls are TRBV29-1 and TRBJ2-3; 8 bases agree with TRBD2. This CDR3 is built from 14 residues. The junction had 6 bases not matched to a gene; V was cut back by 7 bases and J by 0 bases. In germline, CDR1 is SQVTM, CDR2 ANQGSEA. The chain's CDR3 is CSGTSGSSTDTQYF. CDR3 DNA: TGCAGCGGAACTAGCGGCTCTAGCACAGATACGCAGTATTTT.

Many counts were recorded for this clonotype. This sequence joins TRBV6-1 and TRBJ2-7; TRBD2 matches 14 bases. Germline lookup yields CDR1 MNHNS and CDR2 SASEGT. V gave up 5 bases and J gave up 4 bases; unmatched junction bases: 16. The CDR3 is 19 residues long. CDR3 sequence: CASSPRTVGTSGRRYEQYF. In DNA form, the CDR3 reads TGTGCCAGCAGTCCTCGGACAGTTGGGACTAGCGGGAGAAGGTACGAGCAGTACTTC.

The sample holds a few counts of this clonotype. The V call is TRBV19, the J call TRBJ2-1; the D is unclear. This CDR3 has 9 amino acids. Germline CDR1 is LNHDA and CDR2 is SQIVND (reference sequence). V was trimmed by 10 bases and J by 11 bases, leaving 9 bases between them. The CDR3 sequence: CAKPTQQFF. CDR3 nucleotides: TGTGCCAAACCGACGCAGCAGTTCTTC.

This clonotype was detected a few times. The V and J genes are TRBV24-1 and TRBJ2-2; D possibly corresponds to TRBD1 (5 bases). The V gene's germline CDR1 is KGHDR and CDR2 SFDVKD. The V and J ends lost 10 bases and 6 bases respectively, with 17 bases between them. The CDR3 loop spans 14 amino acids. CDR3 coding DNA: TGTGCCACAAGCGTGGCGGACAAGCCCGGGGAGCTGTTTTTT. Translating it yields CATSVADKPGELFF.

The rearrangement joins TRBV6-1 to TRBJ1-1, with 12 bases identical to TRBD1. The CDR3 extends over 14 amino acids. Germline V gene data show CDR1 as MNHNS and CDR2 as SASEGT. J lost 6 bases, V lost 6 bases, and 5 bases had no gene match. CDR3 sequence reads: CASRGTGGRAEAFF. CDR3 nucleotide sequence: TGTGCCAGCAGGGGGACAGGGGGCAGGGCTGAAGCTTTCTTT.

Worth noting for this clonotype: Since a much larger clone is just one base distant, this may be a read error. Likely a read error: the CDR3 ends without its conserved phenylalanine or tryptophan. V and J are TRBV28 and TRBJ1-2; D may be TRBD1 (5 bases). The CDR3 consists of 11 residues. The V and J ends lost 4 bases and 8 bases respectively, with 8 bases between them. Germline CDR1 MDHEN, CDR2 SYDVKM. The CDR3 loop is CASSSGNGYTL. The CDR3 nucleotides read TGTGCCAGCAGTTCAGGGAACGGCTACACCCTC.

Many counts were recorded for this clonotype. The genes are TRBV2 and TRBJ2-7; no clear D gene. The CDR3 consists of 13 residues. Germline V gene lookup returns CDR1 SNHLY and CDR2 FYNNEI. With 2 bases removed from V and 2 bases from J, the gap between germline ends came to 7 bases. The CDR3 region is CASSETAAYEQYF. The DNA for the CDR3 is TGTGCCAGCAGTGAAACGGCAGCCTACGAGCAGTACTTC. The entire variable domain, with the rest obtained from reference TRBV2 and TRBJ2-7, is as follows: EPEVTQTPSHQVTQMGQEVILRCVPISNHLYFYWYRQILGQKVEFLVSFYNNEISEKSEIFDDQFSVERPDGSNFTLKIRSTKLEDSAMYFCASSETAAYEQYFGPGTRLTVT.

This clonotype was detected ten times or more. The chain recombines TRBV28 with TRBJ1-2, with 8 bases identical to TRBD1. CDR3 size: 14 residues. The V gene end was trimmed by 3 bases and the J gene end by 4 bases; junction bases not matched to a gene: 4. The germline V gene encodes CDR1 MDHEN and CDR2 SYDVKM. The CDR3 DNA reads as TGTGCCAGCAGTTTGGTTCAGGGGGCCTATGGCTACACCTTC. Protein sequence: CASSLVQGAYGYTF.

This clonotype was recorded many times. V and J are TRBV2 and TRBJ2-5; TRBD2 agrees at 11 bases. The V gene end was trimmed by 5 bases and the J gene end by 4 bases; junction bases not matched to a gene: 6. Germline CDR1 SNHLY, CDR2 FYNNEI. The CDR3 totals 15 residues. This CDR3 is CASSLSGRASETQYF. The CDR3, as DNA: TGTGCCAGCAGTCTTAGCGGGAGGGCATCAGAGACCCAGTACTTC.

This clonotype was counted at least ten times. The chain links TRBV28 to TRBJ1-6; unclear D gene. Trimming left V 4 bases short and J 5 bases short, with 6 bases between. Germline V CDR1 and CDR2: MDHEN, SYDVKM. The CDR3 totals 13 residues. The DNA of the CDR3 is TGTGCCAGCAGTTGGACGGATAATTCACCCCTCCACTTT. It yields the protein CASSWTDNSPLHF.

This clonotype was observed at least ten times. The rearrangement uses TRBV7-3 and TRBJ2-1; D remains ambiguous. The germline V and J ends were trimmed by 7 bases and 2 bases, with 15 bases remaining between them. This CDR3 region has 15 residues. In germline, CDR1 is SGHTA, CDR2 FQGTGA. This CDR3 is CASTLSAAPYNEQFF. DNA of the CDR3: TGTGCCAGCACCCTATCCGCGGCCCCCTACAATGAGCAGTTCTTC.

The chain joins TRBV7-2 to TRBJ1-1, with a weak D call TRBD1 (5 bases). The V and J ends lost 1 base and 6 bases respectively, with 12 bases between them. The CDR3 runs 14 residues. Germline loops: CDR1 SGHTA, CDR2 FQGNSA. This CDR3 reads CASSLVGTGAEAFF. The CDR3 DNA sequence: TGTGCCAGCAGCTTAGTAGGGACCGGTGCTGAAGCTTTCTTT.

The V and J genes are TRBV28 and TRBJ2-1, with 16 bases lining up with TRBD2. Germline V CDR1 and CDR2: MDHEN, SYDVKM. The length of the CDR3 is 19 residues. V dropped 1 base and J dropped 0; count of bases not matched to a gene: 3. For the CDR3, the DNA is TGTGCCAGCAGTTTATACGGGACTAGCGGGAGGGCCTCCTACAATGAGCAGTTCTTC. It yields the protein CASSLYGTSGRASYNEQFF.

V and J are TRBV7-2 and TRBJ1-5; a weak D match, TRBD1 (5 bases). Per germline, CDR1 SGHTA and CDR2 FQGNSA. V shed 3 bases and J shed 2 bases, with 14 bases lying between them. The CDR3 covers 16 residues. The DNA for the CDR3 is TGTGCCAGCAGCTTCTTGGGGGTGAGTGGCAATCAGCCCCAGCATTTT. Protein: CASSFLGVSGNQPQHF.